Listed below are T cell receptor beta chains from one sample, sequenced in a study of identical twins. Each CDR3 protein gets one entry after TCRdb re-called the 5' RACE reads with MiXCR. Seen here are approximately 220,000 distinct CDR3 sequences, around 10% observed once, and the top ten hold 5% to 6%. Sequencing used memory (CD45RO+) T cells sorted from blood. The receptor source for this set is a woman between 18 and 29 years old in good health. CDR3s include the opening cysteine and the closing phenylalanine or tryptophan. A D gene is named only where the DNA matches it firmly. Part of the rows lack a size; the others show once, few, many or a class for expanded clones.

abundance,j_gene,v_gene,len,d_gene,CDR3aa,CDR3nt
.,TRBJ1-2,TRBV7-3,13,.,CASSVRALRGYTF,TGTGCCAGCAGCGTTCGGGCTCTCAGGGGCTACACCTTC
.,TRBJ2-6,TRBV6-5,16,.,CASSYPQSSGANVLTF,TGTGCCAGCAGTTACCCCCAGAGCTCTGGGGCCAACGTCCTGACTTTC
few,TRBJ2-1,TRBV5-6,13,TRBD1,CASSWGQGNEQFF,TGTGCCAGCAGCTGGGGACAGGGGAATGAGCAGTTCTTC
few,TRBJ1-6,TRBV6-1,14,.,CASREGPKNSPLHF,TGTGCCAGCAGAGAAGGACCGAAGAATTCACCCCTCCACTTT
.,TRBJ2-3,TRBV6-4,15,TRBD2,CASSQTSGSRDTQYF,TGTGCCAGCAGTCAGACTAGCGGGAGCCGAGATACGCAGTATTTT
many,TRBJ2-1,TRBV6-5,15,.,CASSYSGGSYNEQFF,TGTGCCAGCAGTTACTCGGGGGGCTCCTACAATGAGCAGTTCTTC
.,TRBJ2-3,TRBV5-1,12,TRBD1,CASSLGQGAQYF,TGCGCCAGCAGCTTGGGGCAGGGGGCGCAGTATTTT
few,TRBJ1-2,TRBV12-3/TRBV12-4,13,TRBD1,CASSPTGTSGYTF,TGTGCCAGCAGCCCGACAGGGACAAGCGGCTACACCTTC
many,TRBJ2-3,TRBV5-1,17,TRBD2,CASSLAPSGSSTDTQYF,TGCGCCAGCAGCTTGGCTCCTAGCGGATCTAGCACAGATACGCAGTATTTT
many,TRBJ2-7,TRBV7-2,13,.,CASSLDGTYEQYF,TGTGCCAGCAGCCTTGACGGAACCTACGAGCAGTACTTC
few,TRBJ2-7,TRBV6-1,12,.,CASSATGEKQYF,TGTGCCAGCAGTGCGACTGGGGAGAAGCAGTACTTC
.,TRBJ2-5,TRBV20-1,15,.,CSAQLGASYQETQYF,TGCAGTGCTCAGCTAGGGGCTTCGTACCAAGAGACCCAGTACTTC
.,TRBJ2-3,TRBV29-1,15,TRBD2,CSVVLAGGNTDTQYF,TGCAGCGTGGTACTAGCGGGAGGGAACACAGATACGCAGTATTTT
few,TRBJ2-5,TRBV20-1,12,.,CSPGGTQETQYF,TGCAGTCCAGGGGGGACTCAAGAGACCCAGTACTTC
.,TRBJ2-5,TRBV5-1,15,TRBD2,CASSKLAGVQETQYF,TGCGCCAGCAGCAAACTAGCGGGGGTCCAAGAGACCCAGTACTTC
few,TRBJ2-1,TRBV10-3,14,TRBD2,CAGMNSGGAGEQFF,TGTGCCGGGATGAATAGCGGGGGGGCCGGTGAGCAGTTCTTC
.,TRBJ2-1,TRBV5-6,15,TRBD2,CATLKAGGSYNEQFF,TGTGCCACGCTTAAGGCGGGAGGGTCCTACAATGAGCAGTTCTTC
.,TRBJ1-4,TRBV29-1,16,.,CSVESGSADRFGKLFF,TGCAGCGTTGAATCGGGGTCGGCTGATCGGTTCGGGAAACTGTTTTTT
.,TRBJ2-7,TRBV29-1,15,TRBD2,CSVVTRGRSTYEQYF,TGCAGCGTTGTAACTCGCGGGAGGTCGACCTACGAGCAGTACTTC
many,TRBJ1-1,TRBV12-3/TRBV12-4,13,.,CASSFRINTEAFF,TGTGCCAGCAGTTTTCGAATCAACACTGAAGCTTTCTTT
few,TRBJ1-1,TRBV5-1,15,.,CASSSGAGRLSSAFF,TGCGCCAGCAGTTCTGGGGCCGGGCGACTTAGTTCAGCTTTCTTT
few,TRBJ2-6,TRBV5-6,16,.,CASSSYGSSGANVLTF,TGTGCCAGCAGCTCCTACGGGAGCTCTGGGGCCAACGTCCTGACTTTC
few,TRBJ1-2,TRBV20-1,14,.,CSATGQTANYGYTF,TGCAGTGCTACCGGACAGACTGCTAACTATGGCTACACCTTC
many,TRBJ2-3,TRBV20-1,14,.,CSASGSDSTDTQYF,TGCAGTGCTAGCGGGAGTGATAGCACAGATACGCAGTATTTT
.,TRBJ2-2,TRBV18,12,.,CASSIVDGELFF,TGTGCCAGCTCTATAGTGGACGGGGAGCTGTTTTTT
.,TRBJ2-5,TRBV7-9,11,.,CAGESQETQYF,TGTGCCGGGGAATCCCAAGAGACCCAGTACTTC
.,TRBJ1-5,TRBV20-1,15,TRBD1,CSASAPDREFQPQHF,TGCAGTGCTAGCGCGCCCGACAGGGAATTTCAGCCCCAGCATTTT
.,TRBJ1-1,TRBV28,13,.,CASRDTGNTEAFF,TGTGCCAGCAGGGATACAGGGAACACTGAAGCTTTCTTT
many,TRBJ1-1,TRBV5-1,14,.,CASSADGLNTEAFF,TGCGCCAGCAGCGCGGATGGACTGAACACTGAAGCTTTCTTT
many,TRBJ2-7,TRBV5-1,15,TRBD1,CASSLRQGASQRGYF,TGCGCCAGCAGCTTAAGGCAGGGGGCTAGTCAACGTGGGTACTTC
few,TRBJ2-5,TRBV10-3,15,TRBD1,CAIRSSGGSGETQYF,TGTGCCATTCGATCCTCAGGGGGCAGTGGAGAGACCCAGTACTTC
.,TRBJ2-4,TRBV20-1,13,.,CSAGLGSKNIQYF,TGCAGTGCTGGCCTTGGGTCCAAAAACATTCAGTACTTC
few,TRBJ2-1,TRBV9,17,TRBD2,CASSVLSGTRHADEQFF,TGTGCCAGCAGCGTACTTTCCGGGACTAGACATGCCGATGAGCAGTTCTTC
few,TRBJ1-1,TRBV29-1,12,.,CSVVKVSTEAFF,TGCAGCGTTGTTAAGGTTAGCACTGAAGCTTTCTTT
many,TRBJ2-6,TRBV12-3/TRBV12-4,15,.,CASSLQGAGANVLTF,TGTGCCAGCAGTTTACAGGGTGCTGGGGCCAACGTCCTGACTTTC
few,TRBJ2-5,TRBV24-1,15,TRBD2,CTTSDTGGDSGTQYF,TGTACCACCAGTGACACGGGAGGGGATAGCGGGACCCAGTACTTC
few,TRBJ2-1,TRBV20-1,15,.,CSARSSLGGYNEQFF,TGCAGTGCTAGATCCTCGTTGGGTGGTTACAATGAGCAGTTCTTC
many,TRBJ2-7,TRBV20-1,14,.,CSARDPARVSEQYF,TGCAGTGCTAGAGATCCGGCTAGGGTTAGCGAGCAGTACTTC
many,TRBJ1-1,TRBV18,14,.,CASSPGFVGTEAFF,TGTGCCAGCTCACCAGGGTTTGTAGGCACTGAAGCTTTCTTT
few,TRBJ2-5,TRBV6-1,14,.,CASSGYVRRETQYF,TGTGCCAGCAGTGGCTACGTGCGGAGAGAGACCCAGTACTTC
few,TRBJ2-3,TRBV29-1,14,.,CSVRVGKFTDTQYF,TGCAGCGTGCGGGTAGGGAAATTCACAGATACGCAGTATTTT
.,TRBJ2-5,TRBV7-2,14,TRBD1,CASSLGHRGETQYF,TGTGCCAGCAGCTTAGGGCACAGGGGAGAGACCCAGTACTTC
many,TRBJ2-1,TRBV20-1,14,TRBD2,CSARTSGDYNEQFF,TGCAGTGCTAGGACTAGCGGTGACTACAATGAGCAGTTCTTC
many,TRBJ2-7,TRBV5-1,12,.,CASSLDTYEQYF,TGCGCCAGCAGCCTGGACACCTACGAGCAGTACTTC
many,TRBJ2-7,TRBV12-3/TRBV12-4,14,TRBD1,CASSHTGTDYEQYF,TGTGCCAGCAGTCACACCGGGACAGACTACGAGCAGTACTTC
few,TRBJ1-1,TRBV5-1,15,.,CASSWGAFGDTEAFF,TGCGCCAGCAGCTGGGGGGCATTTGGGGACACTGAAGCTTTCTTT
many,TRBJ2-3,TRBV7-8,14,.,CASSLLAGSDTQYF,TGTGCCAGCAGCTTATTGGCTGGGTCGGATACGCAGTATTTT
.,TRBJ2-4,TRBV18,15,.,CASSETLLAKNIQYF,TGTGCCAGCTCAGAGACATTGCTAGCCAAAAACATTCAGTACTTC
.,TRBJ2-5,TRBV7-9,12,.,CASSSPVETQYF,TGTGCCAGCAGCTCACCAGTGGAGACCCAGTACTTC
many,TRBJ2-7,TRBV30,15,.,CAWRTPGHTIYEQYF,TGTGCCTGGAGAACTCCGGGACATACTATCTACGAGCAGTACTTC
.,TRBJ2-1,TRBV7-2,13,.,CASSKRSGDEQFF,TGTGCCAGCAGTAAACGGTCGGGCGATGAGCAGTTCTTC
.,TRBJ1-4,TRBV6-1,15,.,CASAGLEATNEKLFF,TGTGCCAGTGCGGGCCTAGAAGCAACTAATGAAAAACTGTTTTTT
many,TRBJ2-5,TRBV10-3,13,.,CAISGTAWETQYF,TGTGCCATCAGTGGGACTGCCTGGGAGACCCAGTACTTC
few,TRBJ2-1,TRBV30,16,TRBD2,CAWSPGDSGMENEQFF,TGTGCCTGGAGTCCGGGGGATAGCGGGATGGAAAATGAGCAGTTCTTC
few,TRBJ2-2,TRBV4-2,12,.,CASTNLAGELFF,TGTGCCAGCACCAATCTTGCCGGGGAGCTGTTTTTT
few,TRBJ1-5,TRBV7-9,13,.,CASSLALNQPQHF,TGTGCCAGCAGCTTAGCGCTGAATCAGCCCCAGCATTTT
.,TRBJ1-2,TRBV6-5,15,.,CASSYGRTANYGYTF,TGTGCCAGCAGTTATGGACGGACAGCCAACTATGGCTACACCTTC
many,TRBJ2-2,TRBV12-3/TRBV12-4,14,TRBD2,CASRLAGTTGELFF,TGTGCCAGCAGACTAGCGGGGACCACCGGGGAGCTGTTTTTT
.,TRBJ1-5,TRBV2,14,TRBD1,CASSWDSSNQPQHF,TGTGCCAGCAGTTGGGACAGTAGCAATCAGCCCCAGCATTTT